The text below deals with one T cell receptor (beta chain). These data come from a study of blood T cell repertoires in COVID-19. The germline V and J ends were trimmed by 3 bases and 15 bases, with 21 bases remaining between them. The CDR3 loop spans 13 amino acids. CDR1 is DFQATT and CDR2 is SNEGSKA in the germline V gene (reference sequence). TCRdb's table, derived via immunoSEQ multiplex PCR, lists solely in-frame clones and lacks some. Among approximately 82,000 clones, roughly 80% were seen once, and the ten largest hold 30% to 45%. The clonotype was recovered from a woman between 70 and 85 years old with acute or convalescent COVID-19. The specimen sequenced was peripheral blood. V and J are TRBV20-1 and TRBJ2-1; the D gene is possibly TRBD2 (6 bases). The CDR3 loop reads CSASATGTQNRFF. CDR3 sequence (DNA): TGCAGTGCTAGTGCCACCGGGACTCAAAATCGGTTCTTC.